Reported below is one T cell receptor beta chain. Its specificity is not known. This specimen comes from a study of shared clonotypes between healthy human individuals. Study findings and constraints: On the whole, naive subsets had larger estimated richness than memory subsets had.

The V and J ends lost 1 base and 6 bases respectively, with 7 bases between them. Germline CDR1 reads MNHNS; CDR2 reads SASEGT. The CDR3 extends over 13 amino acids. The assay was immunoSEQ multiplex PCR, and TCRdb's table has in-frame clones only and misses some. This table holds over a million clones, around 75% found once. The sequenced sample was memory CD4+ T cells sorted from blood. Subset described: CD45RA-negative fraction. The receptor comes from a man younger than 30 in good health. The chain uses TRBV6-1 and TRBJ1-5, with a tentative D call TRBD1 (5 bases). The chain's CDR3 is CASSEGRVQPQHF. The CDR3 DNA reads as TGTGCCAGCAGTGAAGGCAGGGTTCAGCCCCAGCATTTT.